These 17 T cell receptor beta chains were sequenced from one sample in a study of T-cell memory formation after mild COVID-19. TCRdb ran MiXCR on the 5' RACE reads and lists one entry per CDR3 protein. Here the sample spans some 300,000 distinct CDR3 sequences, approximately 19% being singletons. What was sequenced was PBMCs or a T cell subset sorted from them (not recorded which). All receptors derive from a man between 18 and 35 years old who had mild COVID-19 (a few samples of this study predate the infection). Cell type and time point are not known.

The V gene is TRBV7-2, the J gene TRBJ2-3; 7 nucleotides agree with TRBD1. Germline CDR1 is SGHTA and CDR2 is FQGNSA. The CDR3 extends over 14 amino acids. V shed 1 base and J 9 bases; nucleotides not matched to a gene: 7. The CDR3 spells CASSLEGQSGTQYF. The DNA for the CDR3 is TGTGCCAGCAGCTTAGAGGGACAGTCTGGCACGCAGTATTTT.

Ten or more counts support this clonotype. The rearrangement joins TRBV12-3 or TRBV12-4 to TRBJ2-3; TRBD2 aligns across 10 bases. V trimming: 3 bases; J trimming: 2 bases; junction bases outside the gene matches: 5. The CDR3 is 16 amino acids. CDR3 in DNA: TGTGCCAGCAGTTTGGTAGCGGGGGGACCCACAGATACGCAGTATTTT. Residues: CASSLVAGGPTDTQYF.

This clonotype has more than one count but fewer than ten. V usage is TRBV18 and J usage is TRBJ2-3; no definite D call. The V end was cut by 4 bases, the J end by 7 bases, with 12 bases between. Germline CDR1 is KGHSH and CDR2 is LQKENI. There are 13 residues in the CDR3. CDR3 bases: TGTGCCAGCTCACGGTCAGAAGGGAATACGCAGTATTTT. Translated, it gives CASSRSEGNTQYF.

The V and J genes are TRBV4-2 and TRBJ2-7; D may be TRBD2 (6 bases). Trimming pared 0 bases from V and 6 bases from J, leaving 12 bases between. This CDR3 comprises 14 residues. Germline CDR1 is LGHNA and CDR2 is YNFKEQ. The DNA of the CDR3 is TGTGCCAGCAGCCAAGAACTAGGGACTCGCGAGCAGTACTTC. It encodes CASSQELGTREQYF.

The DNA for the CDR3 is TGTGCCAGCAGTTTGCGGGGGTGGAATTCACCCCTCCACTTT. Amino acids: CASSLRGWNSPLHF. V gene TRBV28 combines with J gene TRBJ1-6; the D gene is possibly TRBD1 (5 bases). Trimming took 3 bases from V and 7 from J, leaving 10 bases between them. This CDR3 is 14 amino acids long. Per germline, CDR1 MDHEN and CDR2 SYDVKM.

The J gene is TRBJ1-5, the V gene TRBV2; D ambiguous. Deletions cut 5 bases from V and 7 bases from J, with 18 bases between. Germline-derived CDR1 and CDR2 are SNHLY and FYNNEI. This CDR3 has 15 residues. This chain's CDR3 is CASSPDRPGLQPQHF. The CDR3 coding sequence is TGTGCCAGCAGTCCGGACCGCCCTGGGCTGCAGCCCCAGCATTTT. The full variable domain, in which reference TRBV2 and TRBJ1-5 provide the parts outside the CDR3, is EPEVTQTPSHQVTQMGQEVILRCVPISNHLYFYWYRQILGQKVEFLVSFYNNEISEKSEIFDDQFSVERPDGSNFTLKIRSTKLEDSAMYFCASSPDRPGLQPQHFGDGTRLSIL.

The V gene is TRBV6-2 or TRBV6-3, the J gene TRBJ2-3; perhaps TRBD2 as D (5 bases). Germline CDR1 is MNHEY and CDR2 is SVGEGT. This CDR3 has 16 amino acids. V was trimmed by 6 bases and J by 1 base, leaving 17 bases between them. The CDR3 region is CASSLNRGPGTDTQYF. The CDR3, as DNA: TGTGCCAGCAGCCTAAATCGGGGTCCGGGCACAGATACGCAGTATTTT.

This clonotype was detected only a few times. The V call is TRBV5-6, the J call TRBJ1-2; D gene uncertain. Trimming removed 0 bases from V and 8 bases from J, with 11 bases in between. Germline loops: CDR1 SGHDT, CDR2 YYEEEE. CDR3 size: 13 residues. This CDR3 reads CASSLASREGYTF. DNA for the CDR3: TGTGCCAGCAGCTTGGCCTCGCGGGAGGGCTACACCTTC.

In its sample, this clonotype was seen a few times. The V and J genes are TRBV25-1 and TRBJ2-7; the D is unclear. The CDR3 loop spans 13 amino acids. V lost 10 bases and J 3 bases, leaving 16 bases between the germline ends. CDR1 is MGHDK and CDR2 is SYGVNS in the germline V gene. The CDR3 DNA reads TGTGCCACTTCACCCCTTAACAGCTACGAGCAGTACTTC. Translating it yields CATSPLNSYEQYF.

This sequence joins TRBV5-1 and TRBJ1-4; weak D call: TRBD1 (5 bases). Trimming removed 5 bases from V and 6 bases from J, with 11 bases in between. The CDR3 is made up of 13 amino acids. CDR1 is SGHRS and CDR2 is YFSETQ in the germline V gene. CDR3 sequence: CASRIDSHEKLFF. The CDR3 bases are TGCGCCAGCAGGATAGACAGCCATGAAAAACTGTTTTTT. The whole variable domain, remainder taken from reference TRBV5-1 and TRBJ1-4, is KAGVTQTPRYLIKTRGQQVTLSCSPISGHRSVSWYQQTPGQGLQFLFEYFSETQRNKGNFPGRFSGRQFSNSRSEMNVSTLELGDSALYLCASRIDSHEKLFFGSGTQLSVL.

This clonotype has just a few counts. This chain links TRBV7-8 with TRBJ2-1; D may match TRBD1 or TRBD2 (5 bases each). V was pared by 5 bases and J by 0 bases, with 14 bases between. The CDR3 is 16 amino acids. Germline CDR1 reads SGHVS; CDR2 reads FQNEAQ. CDR3 coding DNA: TGTGCCAGCAGCGGACCGGGACCCAGCTCCTACAATGAGCAGTTCTTC. It encodes CASSGPGPSSYNEQFF.

This clonotype appeared a few times. This chain connects TRBV7-9 to TRBJ2-7; D may correspond to TRBD1 or TRBD2 (5 bases each). V gave up 5 bases and J gave up 2 bases, with 13 bases separating them. CDR1 is SEHNR and CDR2 is FQNEAQ in the germline V gene (reference sequence). CDR3 length: 14 amino acids. The CDR3 DNA reads as TGTGCCAGCAGCATCCGGGACGGGGCCTACGAGCAGTACGTC. It translates to CASSIRDGAYEQYV.

This clonotype has just a few counts. The chain couples TRBV4-3 to TRBJ2-7, with 16 bases that match TRBD2. The germline gives CDR1 LGHNA, CDR2 YSLEER. The CDR3 length is 18 residues. The ends lost 0 bases at V and 4 bases at J; junction bases unmatched: 6. The CDR3 DNA sequence: TGCGCCAGCAGCCAAGATCCGGGACTAGCGGGGGGGCCATACGAGCAGTACGTC. Its protein is CASSQDPGLAGGPYEQYV.

V gene TRBV20-1 combines with J gene TRBJ2-1; D remains unclear. Germline CDR1 reads DFQATT; CDR2 reads SNEGSKA (reference sequence). This CDR3 has 11 amino acids. Trimming removed 2 bases at V and 9 bases at J, with 8 bases between. Here the CDR3 reads CSARSPPEQFF. CDR3 nucleotide sequence: TGCAGTGCTAGATCCCCCCCTGAGCAGTTCTTC.

Only a few counts were recorded for this clonotype. The chain joins TRBV6-5 to TRBJ2-5; a possible D gene is TRBD1 (6 bases). The CDR3 spans 14 residues. The germline V gene has CDR1 MNHEY and CDR2 SVGAGI. V gave up 2 bases and J gave up 6 bases, with 13 bases separating them. The chain's CDR3 is CASSYGRGLKTQYF. The CDR3 region has the DNA TGTGCCAGCAGTTACGGCAGGGGCCTGAAGACCCAGTACTTC.

The chain links TRBV7-9 to TRBJ2-1, with D unclear. The ends were cut back, 2 bases at V and 3 bases at J, with 11 bases in the middle. Germline loops: CDR1 SEHNR, CDR2 FQNEAQ (reference sequence). The CDR3 extends over 15 amino acids. Here the CDR3 reads CASSLPRADYNEQFF. The CDR3 DNA sequence: TGTGCCAGCAGCTTACCTAGGGCGGACTACAATGAGCAGTTCTTC. Full variable domain (rest looked up from reference TRBV7-9 and TRBJ2-1): DTGVSQNPRHKITKRGQNVTFRCDPISEHNRLYWYRQTLGQGPEFLTYFQNEAQLEKSRLLSDRFSAERPKGSFSTLEIQRTEQGDSAMYLCASSLPRADYNEQFFGPGTRLTVL.

This clonotype was counted between two and nine times. This chain connects TRBV7-8 to TRBJ2-6; a weak D match, TRBD1 (5 bases). With 1 base removed from V and 4 bases from J, the gap between germline ends came to 14 bases. This CDR3 region has 17 residues. Per germline, CDR1 SGHVS and CDR2 FQNEAQ. The CDR3 is CASSLVAPRAGANVLTF. Here the CDR3 DNA reads TGTGCCAGCAGCTTAGTAGCTCCCAGGGCCGGGGCCAACGTCCTGACTTTC.